These 4 T cell receptor beta chains were all obtained from the same sample, sequenced in a study of blood T cell dynamics during melanoma immunotherapy. The time point denotes: week 3, after first cycle of checkpoint inhibitor. Some clones are missing from TCRdb's copy, which holds only in-frame ones; the method was immunoSEQ multiplex PCR. The sample includes roughly 14,000 clones, 87% seen only once; the top ten take approximately 7.8%. Sample: blood, taken from a patient treated with checkpoint blockade. The receptor source for this set is a human donor with melanoma.

J is TRBJ2-7 and V is TRBV27, with 8 bases identical to TRBD2. The CDR3 is made up of 15 amino acids. Germline V gene data show CDR1 as MNHEY and CDR2 as SMNVEV (reference sequence). V lost 8 bases, J lost 6 bases, and 15 bases stayed unmatched. The CDR3, as DNA: TGTGCCAGCGCCAGCGGGGCGGGAGGCCGGCCCGAGCAGTACTTC. It yields the protein CASASGAGGRPEQYF.

V gene TRBV7-9 combines with J gene TRBJ1-2; 7 nucleotides match TRBD1. This CDR3 is 14 amino acids long. Germline CDR1 SEHNR, CDR2 FQNEAQ (reference sequence). After removal of 6 bases from V and 5 bases from J, the junction contained 9 bases not matched to a gene. This chain's CDR3 is CASSDEGQIYGYTF. CDR3 DNA: TGTGCCAGCAGTGATGAGGGACAGATATATGGCTACACCTTC.

For the CDR3, the DNA is TGCGCCAGCAGCAAGAGTAGCGGCGGACCCTACGAGCAGTACTTC. It translates to CASSKSSGGPYEQYF. V usage is TRBV5-1 and J usage is TRBJ2-7; TRBD2 is a possible D gene (6 bases). In germline, CDR1 is SGHRS, CDR2 YFSETQ. V lost 4 bases to trimming and J lost 2 bases, with 16 bases between them. The CDR3 sequence is 15 residues long.

The J gene is TRBJ1-2, the V gene TRBV6-5; D possibly corresponds to TRBD1 (5 bases). CDR1 is MNHEY, CDR2 SVGAGI, per germline. V dropped 2 bases and J dropped 2 bases, with 6 bases sitting between them. CDR3 size: 13 residues. CDR3 in amino acids: CASSYPGNYGYTF. CDR3 nucleotides: TGTGCCAGCAGTTACCCAGGGAACTATGGCTACACCTTC.